The 5 T cell receptor beta chains reported below all come from one sample, sequenced in a study of blood T cell repertoires in COVID-19. Profiled with immunoSEQ multiplex PCR; TCRdb holds only in-frame clones, not every one. The sample yields about 340,000 clones, roughly 86% seen once. The sample comprised peripheral blood. All receptors come from a woman in her sixties or seventies with COVID-19, enrolled during active disease.

The chain is built from TRBV4-2 and TRBJ1-4, with 7 bases identical to TRBD1. V trimming: 0 bases; J trimming: 8 bases; junction bases outside the gene matches: 3. The V gene's germline CDR1 is LGHNA and CDR2 YNFKEQ. The length of the CDR3 is 14 residues. The CDR3 loop reads CASSQDQQGEKLFF. CDR3 DNA sequence: TGTGCCAGCAGCCAAGATCAACAGGGGGAAAAACTGTTTTTT.

This clone was recorded only once. The chain couples TRBV5-1 to TRBJ2-7, with 11 positions matching TRBD2. Germline V CDR1 and CDR2: SGHRS, YFSETQ. V trimming: 2 bases; J trimming: 1 base; junction bases outside the gene matches: 2. CDR3 size: 15 residues. CDR3 loop: CASSFPSGGSYEQYF. The CDR3 DNA sequence: TGCGCCAGCAGCTTCCCTAGCGGGGGGTCCTACGAGCAGTACTTC. The complete variable domain, with remaining parts taken from reference TRBV5-1 and TRBJ2-7, reads KAGVTQTPRYLIKTRGQQVTLSCSPISGHRSVSWYQQTPGQGLQFLFEYFSETQRNKGNFPGRFSGRQFSNSRSEMNVSTLELGDSALYLCASSFPSGGSYEQYFGPGTRLTVT.

The V and J genes are TRBV3-1 (or the pseudogene TRBV3-2) and TRBJ1-3; 8 nucleotides match TRBD1. After removal of 5 bases from V and 4 bases from J, the junction contained 7 bases not matched to a gene. CDR1 is LGHDT, CDR2 YNNKEL, per germline (reference sequence). There are 15 residues in the CDR3. The CDR3, as DNA: TGTGCCAGCAGCTACTCCCGGACAGGGGGAAACACCATATATTTT. Translation: CASSYSRTGGNTIYF.

The rearrangement joins TRBV4-3 to TRBJ1-2, with 7 bases fitting TRBD1. The junction had 12 bases not matched to a gene; V was cut back by 2 bases and J by 6 bases. The CDR3 covers 16 residues. Germline-derived CDR1 and CDR2 are LGHNA and YSLEER. The DNA for the CDR3 is TGCGCCAGCAGCCAACGCCCTCGAGCAGGGACAGATGGCTACACCTTC. Protein sequence: CASSQRPRAGTDGYTF.

This sequence joins TRBV5-6 and TRBJ2-7, with TRBD1 matching 7 bases. The CDR3 spans 15 residues. Per the germline V gene, CDR1 is SGHDT and CDR2 is YYEEEE. The trim removed 0 bases at V and 2 bases at J, leaving 5 bases unmatched. The CDR3 is CASSLGGQLTYEQYF. The CDR3 nucleotides read TGTGCCAGCAGCTTGGGGGGACAGTTAACCTACGAGCAGTACTTC. Looking up the rest from reference TRBV5-6 and TRBJ2-7 gives the full variable domain: DAGVTQSPTHLIKTRGQQVTLRCSPKSGHDTVSWYQQALGQGPQFIFQYYEEEERQRGNFPDRFSGHQFPNYSSELNVNALLLGDSALYLCASSLGGQLTYEQYFGPGTRLTVT.